This note documents a single T cell receptor beta chain sequence. Its specificity is unknown. This entry comes from a study of shared clonotypes between healthy human individuals. TCRdb's copy holds only in-frame clones and misses some; the assay was immunoSEQ multiplex PCR. The data hold 2 million to 2.5 million clones, with 85% to 95% observed a single time. General study findings and limits: At large depth, rarefaction still showed sorted-subset sequencing to be incomplete. Owing to a small donor count, the genetic and exposure-history diversity represented was limited. Between a few donors, naive CD4 clonotypes were shared at a level of about 5%.

CDR1 and CDR2 (germline): SGHRS, YFSETQ. There are 16 residues in the CDR3. V lost 4 bases to trimming and J lost 2 bases; unmatched junction nucleotides: 10. Sequencing was carried out using naive CD4+ T cells from PBMCs. This sample's subset: CD45RA+ positively selected. This clonotype originated in a man younger than 35 in good health. Some clones in this sample may be carry-over from other donors' samples. This chain connects TRBV5-1 to TRBJ2-3; 7 nucleotides agree with TRBD2. The chain's CDR3 is CASSITSVGSTDTQYF. CDR3 bases: TGCGCCAGCAGCATCACTAGCGTCGGATCCACAGATACGCAGTATTTT.